This TCR beta chain was recovered during a study of cytomegalovirus exposure and HLA in healthy donors. Regarding the study as a whole: Roughly even sequencing depth across donors was the assumption behind the presence/absence analyses.

The PCR employed 60 Vbeta primers together with 13 Jbeta primers. TCRdb's copy holds only in-frame clones and misses some; the assay was immunoSEQ multiplex PCR. The top ten clones hold 2.5% to 3% of a sample with about 130,000 clones, roughly 69% of them seen once. The CDR3 is made up of 15 amino acids. The ends were cut back, 0 bases at V and 8 bases at J, with 16 bases in the middle. Germline V CDR1 and CDR2: SEHNR, FQNEAQ (reference sequence). This clone was observed once. Its antigen remains unidentified. Sequencing was done on a sample of PBMCs. The sequence was collected from a human donor in good health. The V and J genes are TRBV7-9 and TRBJ1-2; a possible D gene is TRBD1 (6 bases). For the CDR3, the DNA is TGTGCCAGCAGCTTAGCGTCGGCAGGGGCTTGGGGCTACACCTTC. This translates into CASSLASAGAWGYTF.